This TCR beta chain was identified during a study of blood T cell repertoires in COVID-19. Study in general: Whether acute or convalescent, the COVID-19 samples came from the United States, Italy and Spain.

This table comes from immunoSEQ multiplex PCR, and its TCRdb copy is limited to in-frame clones, with some not included. The repertoire holds roughly 150,000 clones, with about four fifths as singletons. V lost 1 base and J lost 0; bases outside the gene matches: 10. The CDR3 covers 17 residues. In germline, CDR1 is GTSNPN, CDR2 SVGIG (reference sequence). The sample taken for sequencing was peripheral blood. The origin of this receptor is a man aged 55 to 70 with acute or convalescent COVID-19. This chain links TRBV30 with TRBJ1-1; 8 bases fit TRBD1. The CDR3 reads CAWSGTGGRSMNTEAFF. For the CDR3, the DNA is TGTGCCTGGAGTGGAACAGGGGGACGTTCGATGAACACTGAAGCTTTCTTT.